These 16 T cell receptor beta chains were sequenced from one sample in a study of shared clonotypes between healthy human individuals. Data came from immunoSEQ multiplex PCR; TCRdb stores just in-frame clones and leaves some out. Of about 990,000 clones in the sample, around 78% are singletons; the top ten hold 0.6% to 0.7%. Sequencing used memory CD4+ T cells from PBMCs. Documented subset: CD45RA-negative fraction. The source of these receptors is a man aged 18 to 30 in good health. Some clones in this sample may be carry-over from other donors' samples.

The CDR3 loop reads CSVEKGNYGYTF. CDR3 DNA: TGCAGCGTTGAAAAGGGTAATTATGGCTACACCTTC. The rearrangement joins TRBV29-1 to TRBJ1-2; no firm D call. The V end lost 2 bases, the J end lost 5 bases, and 9 bases lay between the germline ends. CDR3 length equals 12 residues. Germline V gene lookup returns CDR1 SQVTM and CDR2 ANQGSEA.

The chain is built from TRBV5-1 and TRBJ2-3; tentative D call: TRBD1 (5 bases). CDR1 and CDR2 from the germline V gene are SGHRS and YFSETQ. The CDR3 is made up of 15 amino acids. V was shortened by 0 bases and J by 4 bases, with 12 bases between the two germline ends. CDR3 bases: TGCGCCAGCAGCTTGGGGACACTTGGGGCAGATACGCAGTATTTT. This codes for CASSLGTLGADTQYF.

The V and J genes are TRBV4-1 and TRBJ2-3; 7 nucleotides agree with TRBD1. The V gene end was trimmed by 3 bases and the J gene end by 2 bases; junction bases not matched to a gene: 8. The length of the CDR3 is 16 residues. Germline lookup yields CDR1 MGHRA and CDR2 YSYEKL. The CDR3 here is CASSQLQGRLTDTQYF. In nucleotides, the CDR3 is TGCGCCAGCAGCCAGTTACAGGGGCGCCTCACAGATACGCAGTATTTT.

This chain links TRBV9 with TRBJ1-2; D perhaps matches TRBD1 (5 bases). The ends were cut back, 4 bases at V and 4 bases at J, with 14 bases in the middle. Germline values: CDR1 SGDLS, CDR2 YYNGEE. The CDR3 loop spans 14 amino acids. The CDR3 bases are TGTGCCAGCAGCCCCCTAGGTGGGACCTATGGCTACACCTTC. Translation: CASSPLGGTYGYTF.

The CDR3 region has the DNA TGTGCCAGCAGCTTGCCCCCTGACGCCGGGGGCAATGAGCAGTTCTTC. This gives the protein CASSLPPDAGGNEQFF. The V call is TRBV7-2, the J call TRBJ2-1, with D possibly being TRBD2 (6 bases). From germline, CDR1 is SGHTA and CDR2 FQGNSA. V shed 3 bases and J shed 6 bases, with 18 bases lying between them. The CDR3 is 16 amino acids.

This clone was found a few times. The CDR3 is CAISPDRGGTDTQYF. The CDR3 DNA reads as TGTGCCATCAGCCCGGACAGGGGCGGCACAGATACGCAGTATTTT. V usage is TRBV10-3 and J usage is TRBJ2-3, with 9 nucleotides matching TRBD1. The V segment lost 6 bases and the J segment 1 base; nucleotides outside the gene matches: 5. Germline V gene lookup returns CDR1 ENHRY and CDR2 SYGVKD. CDR3 size: 15 residues.

The gene calls are TRBV5-1 and TRBJ2-1, with 9 bases that match TRBD1. The germline CDR1 and CDR2 sequences are SGHRS and YFSETQ. There are 15 residues in the CDR3. The trim removed 3 bases at V and 5 bases at J, leaving 6 bases unmatched. CDR3 sequence reads: CASSWGDRDDNEQFF. CDR3 nucleotides: TGCGCCAGCAGCTGGGGGGACAGGGATGACAATGAGCAGTTCTTC.

This clone has at least ten counts. The rearrangement joins TRBV9 to TRBJ2-1; D is ambiguous. Germline V CDR1 and CDR2: SGDLS, YYNGEE. Trimming shortened V by 4 bases and J by 8 bases, and 16 bases separated the two germline ends. The CDR3 consists of 14 residues. CDR3 region: CASSSGPVFDEQFF. DNA of the CDR3: TGTGCCAGCAGCTCCGGACCAGTGTTCGATGAGCAGTTCTTC.

CDR3 sequence: CASSLLQGGTGELFF. The CDR3 DNA is TGCGCCAGCAGCTTGCTCCAGGGGGGAACCGGGGAGCTGTTTTTT. The J gene is TRBJ2-2, the V gene TRBV5-1; TRBD1 might be the D (7 bases). Trimming stripped 1 base from V and 5 bases from J, with 12 bases between. The germline CDR1 and CDR2 sequences are SGHRS and YFSETQ. The CDR3 runs to 15 residues.

Points on this clone: The junction departs from the called germline gene at one end, perhaps through a read error. The V call is TRBV28, the J call TRBJ2-5, with a possible D match to TRBD1 (5 bases). CDR1 and CDR2 (germline): MDHEN, SYDVKM. This CDR3 spans 12 amino acids. The CDR3 loop is CASSQGKEAQYF. CDR3 DNA sequence: TGTGCCAGCAGTCAGGGAAAAGAGGCCCAGTACTTC.

V and J are TRBV5-4 and TRBJ1-2; TRBD1 aligns across 7 bases. From germline, CDR1 is SGHNT and CDR2 YYREEE (reference sequence). The CDR3 is 14 amino acids. Germline trimming cut 0 bases from V and 8 bases from J; bases unmatched to any gene: 7. This chain's CDR3 is CASSLDRGLEGYTF. The CDR3 nucleotides read TGTGCCAGCAGCTTGGACAGGGGATTAGAAGGCTACACCTTC.

The chain joins TRBV6-4 to TRBJ2-2, with a weak D call TRBD1 (5 bases). V lost 4 bases and J 6 bases, leaving 12 bases between the germline ends. The CDR3 consists of 14 residues. Germline assignment: CDR1 MRHNA and CDR2 SNTAGT. The CDR3 here is CASSVQGWSGELFF. CDR3 in DNA: TGTGCCAGCAGTGTCCAGGGCTGGTCCGGGGAGCTGTTTTTT.

The chain joins TRBV5-8 to TRBJ2-3; possible D gene TRBD2, 6 bases. The germline CDR1 and CDR2 sequences are SGHTS and YDEGEE. The V end was cut by 3 bases, the J end by 8 bases, with 19 bases between. The length of the CDR3 is 15 residues. Here the CDR3 DNA reads TGTGCCAGCAGCTCGCGGGACCCCGGACCGGGTACGCAGTATTTT. It is translated as CASSSRDPGPGTQYF.

V is TRBV7-8 and J is TRBJ2-1, with D unclear. CDR3 length equals 14 residues. Germline V gives CDR1 SGHVS, CDR2 FQNEAQ. The V and J ends lost 0 bases and 5 bases respectively, with 8 bases between them. The CDR3 loop reads CASSLARVNNEQFF. In DNA form, the CDR3 reads TGTGCCAGCAGCTTAGCACGAGTCAACAATGAGCAGTTCTTC.

The CDR3 DNA sequence: TGTGCCAGCAGCTCTACAGGGGGCGCTTGGGGCGGGGAGCTGTTTTTT. It encodes CASSSTGGAWGGELFF. This chain joins TRBV14 and TRBJ2-2; 9 bases are shared with TRBD1. The CDR3 totals 16 residues. V was clipped by 5 bases and J by 7 bases; unmatched bases: 11. Germline CDR1 SGHDN, CDR2 FVKESK.

The genes are TRBV10-3 and TRBJ2-3; D gene unclear. CDR3 length: 13 amino acids. Germline V gene sequence: CDR1 ENHRY, CDR2 SYGVKD. The V end was cut by 7 bases, the J end by 1 base, with 9 bases between. The CDR3 coding sequence is TGTGCCATCACCGGACGGGGCACAGATACGCAGTATTTT. Translating it yields CAITGRGTDTQYF.